Listed here are 4 T cell receptor beta chains from one sample, sequenced in a study of blood T cell repertoires in COVID-19. Some clones are missing from TCRdb's copy, which holds only in-frame ones; the method was immunoSEQ multiplex PCR. The data contain 170,000 or so clones, roughly 84% of them seen just once; the ten biggest clones take up less than 3.5%. Sequencing input: peripheral blood. All receptors derive from an older woman with acute or convalescent COVID-19.

V usage is TRBV7-2 and J usage is TRBJ1-3; 10 bases are shared with TRBD1. Trimming at V came to 4 bases and at J to 7 bases, leaving 7 bases not matched to a gene. The CDR3 is 15 residues long. CDR1 is SGHTA and CDR2 is FQGNSA in the germline V gene. CDR3: CASSSRPGQGNTIYF. The CDR3 DNA sequence: TGTGCCAGCAGCTCGCGTCCGGGACAGGGGAACACCATATATTTT.

This clone was seen more than once but under ten times. The chain carries TRBV6-5 and TRBJ2-2; the match to TRBD1 covers 7 bases. The CDR3 length is 15 residues. CDR1 is MNHEY, CDR2 SVGAGI, per germline. V was clipped by 6 bases and J by 4 bases; unmatched bases: 8. This chain's CDR3 is CASSYDRAGTGELFF. As DNA, the CDR3 is TGTGCCAGCAGCTACGACAGGGCAGGCACCGGGGAGCTGTTTTTT.

The J gene is TRBJ1-3, the V gene TRBV3-1 (or the pseudogene TRBV3-2); D gene unclear. Deletions cut 5 bases from V and 0 bases from J, with 5 bases between. CDR1 and CDR2 (germline): LGHDT, YNNKEL (reference sequence). The CDR3 loop spans 13 amino acids. CDR3 region: CASSASSGNTIYF. The CDR3 DNA reads TGTGCCAGCAGCGCTAGCTCTGGAAACACCATATATTTT.

This clone was seen only once. The chain employs TRBV2 and TRBJ2-5; a possible D gene is TRBD1 (6 bases). Between the trimmed V and J ends, which lost 6 bases and 5 bases, there was a span of 16 bases. Per the germline V gene, CDR1 is SNHLY and CDR2 is FYNNEI. The CDR3 loop spans 14 amino acids. The CDR3 nucleotides read TGTGCCAGCAGGGAAAGTGGGACAAGGGAGACCCAGTACTTC. It specifies CASRESGTRETQYF. Full variable domain (remainder filled in from reference TRBV2 and TRBJ2-5): EPEVTQTPSHQVTQMGQEVILRCVPISNHLYFYWYRQILGQKVEFLVSFYNNEISEKSEIFDDQFSVERPDGSNFTLKIRSTKLEDSAMYFCASRESGTRETQYFGPGTRLLVL.